This is a list of T cell receptor beta chains from one sample in a study of T cell responses to AZD1222 COVID-19 vaccine. The table came from immunoSEQ multiplex PCR; TCRdb's copy has only in-frame clones and leaves some out. The table shows about 85,000 clones, with about 86% occurring only once. The sequenced sample was peripheral blood, obtained on day 0 of AZD1222 vaccination. These receptors came from an adult in good health. CDR3s include the opening cysteine and the closing phenylalanine or tryptophan. The order of the fields is D gene, J gene, clone size, V gene, CDR3 DNA, CDR3 protein. A D gene is named only where the DNA matches it firmly. A clone size is listed for some rows: how often the clone was seen (once, few, many), or a class if it is expanded.

.	TRBJ1-2	.	TRBV5-8	TGTGCCAGCAGCTTGAGTTTCGGCTACACCTTC	CASSLSFGYTF
TRBD2	TRBJ2-1	few	TRBV7-2	TGTGCCAGCAGATCGACTAGCGGGGGCACCTTTGGACGGGGTGAGCAGTTCTTC	CASRSTSGGTFGRGEQFF
.	TRBJ1-5	once	TRBV7-3	TGTGCCAGCAGCCCCTGGACCAGGACCCAGCCCCAGCATTTT	CASSPWTRTQPQHF
TRBD1	TRBJ2-7	once	TRBV19	TGTGCCAGTACTGATGGACAGGGGGGAAGGGAGCAGTACTTC	CASTDGQGGREQYF
TRBD2	TRBJ2-3	.	TRBV7-8	TGTGCCAGCAGCTTAGCGGGCGGGGGGTCAGTTACGCAGTATTTT	CASSLAGGGSVTQYF
.	TRBJ2-2	.	TRBV21-1	TGTGCCAGCAGCAAAGGCGGAACGGGGGAGCTGTTTTTT	CASSKGGTGELFF
.	TRBJ2-3	.	TRBV7-8	TGTGCCAGCAGCCCCGAACCCTTCACAGATACGCAGTATTTT	CASSPEPFTDTQYF
.	TRBJ2-3	.	TRBV29-1	TGCAGCGTTGGGGCCCTTGGGGGTACGCAGTATTTT	CSVGALGGTQYF
TRBD2	TRBJ2-2	.	TRBV5-4	TGTGCCAGCAGCTCGGCGGGGACTAGCGGCGCTACCGGGGAGCTGTTTTTT	CASSSAGTSGATGELFF
.	TRBJ2-5	.	TRBV6-1	TGTGCCAGCAGTGAAGCGGGGGATTTCCAAGAGACCCAGTACTTC	CASSEAGDFQETQYF
TRBD1	TRBJ1-2	once	TRBV4-1	TGCGCCAGCAGCCAAAGGGACGGCAAGAAATCCCTTGACAGGGTTAAGGCTGGCTACACCTTC	CASSQRDGKKSLDRVKAGYTF
.	TRBJ2-6	.	TRBV4-3	TGCGCCAGCAGCCAAGCCCAAGGGCGTGGGGCCAACGTCCTGACTTTC	CASSQAQGRGANVLTF
.	TRBJ2-7	.	TRBV27	TGTGCCAGCAGCATTATTTACGTGACAGGAGTCTACGAGCAGTACTTC	CASSIIYVTGVYEQYF
.	TRBJ1-2	.	TRBV9	TGTGCCAGCAGCGTAGAAGGGGTTGGTGGCTACACCTTC	CASSVEGVGGYTF
.	TRBJ2-7	.	TRBV2	TGTGCCAGCAGTGAGGGCAGCGAGCAGTACTTC	CASSEGSEQYF
.	TRBJ1-6	.	TRBV19	TGTGCCAGTAGTCCCCGGAGCCCCGCGACGGATTCACCCCTCCACTTT	CASSPRSPATDSPLHF
.	TRBJ2-1	.	TRBV14	TGTGCCAGCAGCCAAGATAGCCTGGGAGAGCAGTTCTTC	CASSQDSLGEQFF
.	TRBJ1-2	.	TRBV10-1	TGCGCCAGCAGTGAGTACCGGGACTATGGCTACACCTTC	CASSEYRDYGYTF
.	TRBJ1-5	once	TRBV28	TGTGCCAGCAGTTGGGGTAATCAGCCCCAGCATTTT	CASSWGNQPQHF
TRBD1	TRBJ2-2	.	TRBV5-1	TGCGCCAGCAGCTTGACAGGGGCGAGGGACACCGGGGAGCTGTTTTTT	CASSLTGARDTGELFF
TRBD2	TRBJ2-3	.	TRBV10-1	TGCGCCAGCAGTGAGCCAGCTAGCGGGAGGGCCACAGATACGCAGTATTTT	CASSEPASGRATDTQYF
.	TRBJ1-6	.	TRBV7-2	TGTGCCAGCACCCCCGGGTATGGGGGACCCTCTAATTCACCCCTCCACTTT	CASTPGYGGPSNSPLHF
.	TRBJ1-1	.	TRBV19	TGTGCCAGTACTCTAGGGTCCGTTCTGAACACTGAAGCTTTCTTT	CASTLGSVLNTEAFF
TRBD1	TRBJ1-2	.	TRBV9	TGTGCCAGCAGCACACAGACAGGGGGCTATGGCTACACCTTC	CASSTQTGGYGYTF
.	TRBJ1-5	.	TRBV25-1	TGTGCCAGCAGTGAAGCAGGGGACAATCAGCCCCAGCATTTT	CASSEAGDNQPQHF
TRBD1	TRBJ2-1	.	TRBV27	TGTGCCACCCATGCTCCCCAAAGACAGGGGGGTTCCTCCTACAATGAGCAGTTCTTC	CATHAPQRQGGSSYNEQFF
.	TRBJ1-2	.	TRBV5-6	TGTGCCAGCAGCCCCGGGACTAAGGGCTACACCTTC	CASSPGTKGYTF
.	TRBJ1-5	.	TRBV2	TGTGCCAGCAGCGAACCGGGTCAGCCCCAGCATTTT	CASSEPGQPQHF
TRBD1	TRBJ2-5	.	TRBV11-1	TGTGCCAGCAGCTTGGACAGGTCGTCGGCAGAGACCCAGTACTTC	CASSLDRSSAETQYF
.	TRBJ1-1	.	TRBV28	TGTGCCAGCAGTTCCCCGGGACTGACAATGAACACTGAAGCTTTCTTT	CASSSPGLTMNTEAFF
TRBD1	TRBJ1-1	once	TRBV6-5	TGTGCCAGCAGGAAACAGGGGAGCACTGAAGCTTTCTTT	CASRKQGSTEAFF
.	TRBJ1-4	.	TRBV5-1	TGCGCCAGCAGCTTGGCCAGCCTTAATGAAAAACTGTTTTTT	CASSLASLNEKLFF
.	TRBJ1-6	.	TRBV5-1	TGCGCCAGCAGCTTGGATCAAGGGGCCGATAATTCACCCCTCCACTTT	CASSLDQGADNSPLHF
.	TRBJ2-1	few	TRBV3-1/TRBV3-2	TGTGCCAGCAGCCAAGTGGGCCGTCCCGGGGACAATGAGCAGTTCTTC	CASSQVGRPGDNEQFF
.	TRBJ2-1	once	TRBV3-1/TRBV3-2	TGTGCCAGCAGCCAAGATCCCGCAGCCCCCTACAATGAGCAGTTCTTC	CASSQDPAAPYNEQFF
.	TRBJ1-2	.	TRBV19	TGTGCCAGTAGTACCCGGGGCTGGGGCTACACCTTC	CASSTRGWGYTF
.	TRBJ1-2	.	TRBV28	TGTGCCAGCAGTTTACGACAGGCAAACTATGGCTACACCTTC	CASSLRQANYGYTF
.	TRBJ2-7	.	TRBV5-1	TGCGCCAGCAACGACCCTGGACGAAGCTCCTACGAGCAGTACTTC	CASNDPGRSSYEQYF
.	TRBJ2-7	once	TRBV28	TGTGCCAGCAGTACCAGGAGTCAGAAGCAGTACTTC	CASSTRSQKQYF
.	TRBJ1-1	.	TRBV6-5	TGTGCCAGCAGTTACGGAAGAGAAGCTTTCTTT	CASSYGREAFF
.	TRBJ2-7	.	TRBV28	TGTGCCAGCAACACAATGGGGCTATACGAGCAGTACTTC	CASNTMGLYEQYF
TRBD2	TRBJ2-1	.	TRBV2	TGTGCCAGCAGACCAATAGCGGGGAGAAATGAGCAGTTCTTC	CASRPIAGRNEQFF
.	TRBJ2-1	.	TRBV2	TGTGCCAGCAGGAGGGACTTTAGCTCCTACAATGAGCAGTTCTTC	CASRRDFSSYNEQFF
.	TRBJ1-3	.	TRBV19	TGTGCCAGTAGTATCCGGAGCGGAGGAAACACCATATATTTT	CASSIRSGGNTIYF
.	TRBJ1-1	.	TRBV11-2	TGTGCCAGCAGCCCCGATCGGAGCCCTGAAGCTTTCTTT	CASSPDRSPEAFF
TRBD2	TRBJ2-7	.	TRBV28	TGTGCCAGCAGTTCCCCAGGCGGGAGAAAGGTCGAGCAGTACTTC	CASSSPGGRKVEQYF
.	TRBJ1-2	few	TRBV28	TGTGCCAGCAGTCATAACTATGGCTACACCTTC	CASSHNYGYTF
.	TRBJ1-1	.	TRBV5-5	TGTGCCAGCAGCTTCGGGGTAGAGGACACTGAAGCTTTCTTT	CASSFGVEDTEAFF
.	TRBJ2-5	.	TRBV5-4	TGTGCCAGCAGCCCTGGGACCTTAGGGGAGACCCAGTACTTC	CASSPGTLGETQYF
.	TRBJ2-3	once	TRBV20-1	TGCAGTGCTAGTGCCCCTTCCATCAGCACAGATACGCAGTATTTT	CSASAPSISTDTQYF
.	TRBJ2-7	.	TRBV7-2	TGTGCCAGCAGCCTAGAATGGGGCTACGAGCAGTACTTC	CASSLEWGYEQYF
TRBD2	TRBJ2-5	once	TRBV6-2/TRBV6-3	TGTGCCAGCAGTTGGGCGGGGGTTCGTGAGACCCAGTACTTC	CASSWAGVRETQYF
TRBD1	TRBJ1-5	.	TRBV9	TGTGCCAGCAGCACGGGACAGCCAAATCAGCCCCAGCATTTT	CASSTGQPNQPQHF